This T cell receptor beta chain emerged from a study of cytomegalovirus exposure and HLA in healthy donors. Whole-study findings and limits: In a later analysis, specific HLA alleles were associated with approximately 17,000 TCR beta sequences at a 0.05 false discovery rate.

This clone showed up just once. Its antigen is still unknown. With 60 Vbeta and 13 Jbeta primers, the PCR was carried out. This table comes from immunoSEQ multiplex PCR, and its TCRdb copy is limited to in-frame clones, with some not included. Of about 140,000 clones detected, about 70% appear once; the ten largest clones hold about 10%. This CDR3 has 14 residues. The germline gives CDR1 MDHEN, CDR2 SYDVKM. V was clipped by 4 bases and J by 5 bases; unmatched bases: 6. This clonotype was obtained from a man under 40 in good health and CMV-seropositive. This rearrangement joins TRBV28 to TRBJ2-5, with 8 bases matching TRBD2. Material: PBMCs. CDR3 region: CASSSGGEGETQYF. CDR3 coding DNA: TGTGCCAGCAGTTCCGGGGGGGAGGGGGAGACCCAGTACTTC.